These 25 T cell receptor beta chains came from one sample sequenced in a study of cytomegalovirus exposure and HLA in healthy donors. This PCR relied on a set of 60 Vbeta primers and 13 Jbeta primers. The method was immunoSEQ multiplex PCR; TCRdb's version includes in-frame clones alone and lacks a portion of them. The data hold roughly 55,000 clones, with about four fifths observed a single time. Input material: PBMCs. The receptors were gathered from a boy aged 5-17 years in good health and CMV-seropositive.

The rearrangement links TRBV6-5 to TRBJ2-1; 8 nucleotides agree with TRBD1. This CDR3 spans 15 amino acids. With 7 bases clipped from V and 8 bases from J, the junction kept 13 bases outside the gene matches. Per the germline V gene, CDR1 is MNHEY and CDR2 is SVGAGI. CDR3 in amino acids: CASIDRGQGRYEQFF. The CDR3 DNA sequence: TGTGCCAGCATCGACAGGGGCCAGGGTCGGTATGAGCAGTTCTTC.

This chain uses TRBV7-3 with TRBJ1-5; D is perhaps TRBD1 (5 bases). Between the trimmed V and J ends, which lost 8 bases and 4 bases, there was a span of 15 bases. CDR1 and CDR2 (germline): SGHTA, FQGTGA. This CDR3 has 14 amino acids. The CDR3: CASSGGTENQPQHF. CDR3 DNA sequence: TGTGCCAGCTCGGGAGGGACTGAAAATCAGCCCCAGCATTTT.

This chain joins TRBV27 and TRBJ2-1, with D unresolved. This CDR3 comprises 13 residues. V was pared by 3 bases and J by 5 bases, with 8 bases between. Germline assignment: CDR1 MNHEY and CDR2 SMNVEV (reference sequence). CDR3 sequence reads: CASSFAQDNEQFF. In DNA form, the CDR3 reads TGTGCCAGCAGTTTCGCGCAGGACAATGAGCAGTTCTTC.

J is TRBJ2-1 and V is TRBV14; the match to TRBD2 covers 7 bases. V was clipped by 4 bases and J by 10 bases; unmatched bases: 10. Germline V gene sequence: CDR1 SGHDN, CDR2 FVKESK. The CDR3 length is 14 residues. The CDR3 region is CASSLSSGSNEQFF. DNA of the CDR3: TGTGCCAGCAGCCTCAGTAGCGGGTCGAACGAGCAGTTCTTC. The full variable domain, in which reference TRBV14 and TRBJ2-1 provide the parts outside the CDR3, is EAGVTQFPSHSVIEKGQTVTLRCDPISGHDNLYWYRRVMGKEIKFLLHFVKESKQDESGMPNNRFLAERTGGTYSTLKVQPAELEDSGVYFCASSLSSGSNEQFFGPGTRLTVL.

The chain has TRBV15 and TRBJ2-7, with 10 positions matching TRBD2. V dropped 9 bases and J dropped 3; count of bases not matched to a gene: 5. The CDR3 is made up of 13 amino acids. Germline lookup yields CDR1 LNHNV and CDR2 YYDKDF (reference sequence). CDR3 residues: CATRLAGGYEQYF. CDR3 coding DNA: TGTGCCACACGACTAGCGGGCGGCTACGAGCAGTACTTC.

V is TRBV18 and J is TRBJ1-5, with 10 bases that match TRBD1. V lost 3 bases to trimming and J lost 4 bases; unmatched junction nucleotides: 0. Looked up from germline, CDR1 is KGHSH and CDR2 is LQKENI. The CDR3 runs to 14 residues. The CDR3 nucleotides are TGTGCCAGCTCACCGGGACAGGGGAATCAGCCCCAGCATTTT. Encoded protein: CASSPGQGNQPQHF. The full variable domain, its missing parts supplied by reference TRBV18 and TRBJ1-5, is NAGVMQNPRHLVRRRGQEARLRCSPMKGHSHVYWYRQLPEEGLKFMVYLQKENIIDESGMPKERFSAEFPKEGPSILRIQQVVRGDSAAYFCASSPGQGNQPQHFGDGTRLSIL.

This chain joins TRBV5-6 and TRBJ2-3; TRBD2 aligns across 14 bases. Germline V gene data show CDR1 as SGHDT and CDR2 as YYEEEE. After removal of 2 bases from V and 0 bases from J, the junction contained 8 bases not matched to a gene. The length of the CDR3 is 19 residues. The CDR3 reads CASSFRTSGGRDSTDTQYF. CDR3 DNA: TGTGCCAGCAGCTTTAGGACTAGCGGGGGGAGAGATAGCACAGATACGCAGTATTTT.

The V call is TRBV7-9, the J call TRBJ2-2; D unclear. Trimming removed 5 bases at V and 1 base at J, with 8 bases between. This CDR3 has 14 amino acids. In germline, CDR1 is SEHNR, CDR2 FQNEAQ (reference sequence). Written as DNA, the CDR3 is TGTGCCAGCAGCCAGGCCCTGAACACCGGGGAGCTGTTTTTT. This encodes CASSQALNTGELFF.

The genes are TRBV27 and TRBJ1-6, with D hard to call. The CDR3 has 12 residues. Trimming stripped 3 bases from V and 6 bases from J, with 3 bases between. Germline V lookup: CDR1 MNHEY, CDR2 SMNVEV (reference sequence). CDR3: CASSFLNSPLHF. In DNA form, the CDR3 reads TGTGCCAGCAGTTTCCTTAATTCACCCCTCCACTTT.

The chain has TRBV18 and TRBJ1-1, with D perhaps TRBD1 (5 bases). Trimming left V 2 bases short and J 1 base short, with 14 bases between. The CDR3 contains 16 residues. Germline V gene lookup returns CDR1 KGHSH and CDR2 LQKENI. CDR3 residues: CASSPFAPGENTEAFF. Here the CDR3 DNA reads TGTGCCAGCTCACCATTCGCCCCGGGGGAGAACACTGAAGCTTTCTTT.

This clone was counted between two and nine times. The V call is TRBV6-1, the J call TRBJ2-1; tentatively, D is TRBD2 (5 bases). CDR1 is MNHNS and CDR2 is SASEGT in the germline V gene. The CDR3 contains 14 residues. Trimming cost V 2 bases and J 2 bases, with 7 bases left between them. The CDR3 DNA is TGTGCCAGCAGTGAAACGGGGACCTACAATGAGCAGTTCTTC. Translating gives CASSETGTYNEQFF.

The rearrangement joins TRBV6-5 to TRBJ1-5; D is unclear. This CDR3 has 15 residues. Germline V gives CDR1 MNHEY, CDR2 SVGAGI. V was pared by 0 bases and J by 5 bases, with 11 bases between. Here the CDR3 DNA reads TGTGCCAGCAGTTACTCGAGTCCGTCGGATCAGCCCCAGCATTTT. Translation: CASSYSSPSDQPQHF.

The chain is built from TRBV5-1 and TRBJ1-1; 7 bases are shared with TRBD1. There are 14 residues in the CDR3. The germline V gene has CDR1 SGHRS and CDR2 YFSETQ. V shed 4 bases, J shed 1 base, and the junction held 4 bases outside the gene matches. CDR3 nucleotide sequence: TGCGCCAGCAGCGTGACAGGGACGAACACTGAAGCTTTCTTT. It yields the protein CASSVTGTNTEAFF. Complete variable domain (other parts from reference TRBV5-1 and TRBJ1-1): KAGVTQTPRYLIKTRGQQVTLSCSPISGHRSVSWYQQTPGQGLQFLFEYFSETQRNKGNFPGRFSGRQFSNSRSEMNVSTLELGDSALYLCASSVTGTNTEAFFGQGTRLTVV.

Concerning this clone itself: A junction end diverges from the germline sequence, so it may reflect a read error. The chain employs TRBV7-9 and TRBJ2-1; 12 bases are shared with TRBD2. CDR3 size: 16 residues. Per the germline V gene, CDR1 is SEHNR and CDR2 is FQNEAQ (reference sequence). The CDR3 here is CVSSPPSGGGYNEQFF. In nucleotides, the CDR3 is TGTGTCAGCAGCCCACCTAGCGGGGGGGGGTACAATGAGCAGTTCTTC.

V usage is TRBV6-5 and J usage is TRBJ1-6; D possibly corresponds to TRBD1 (6 bases). CDR1 is MNHEY and CDR2 is SVGAGI in the germline V gene. This CDR3 has 14 residues. V lost 6 bases, J lost 5 bases, and 11 bases lay in between. Here the CDR3 reads CASSQGRDNSPLHF. In nucleotides, the CDR3 is TGTGCCAGCAGCCAGGGGAGGGATAATTCACCCCTCCACTTT.

This chain uses TRBV5-6 with TRBJ1-5; no clear D gene. V lost 0 bases to trimming and J lost 7 bases, with 11 bases between them. The CDR3 sequence is 14 residues long. Germline CDR1 SGHDT, CDR2 YYEEEE. Here the CDR3 DNA reads TGTGCCAGCAGCTTGGGCCCCTCGGGGCAGCCCCAGCATTTT. This translates into CASSLGPSGQPQHF.

The J gene is TRBJ1-1, the V gene TRBV27; D gene uncertain. Germline lookup yields CDR1 MNHEY and CDR2 SMNVEV (reference sequence). The V end lost 2 bases, the J end lost 11 bases, and 15 bases lay between the germline ends. The CDR3 is made up of 13 amino acids. DNA of the CDR3: TGTGCCAGCAGTTTAGGTACGGGCGGGAGGGCTTTCTTT. This sequence encodes CASSLGTGGRAFF.

V is TRBV27 and J is TRBJ1-4; 7 bases line up with TRBD1. The CDR3 covers 14 residues. V gave up 10 bases and J gave up 7 bases; unmatched junction bases: 12. Germline V gives CDR1 MNHEY, CDR2 SMNVEV (reference sequence). For the CDR3, the DNA is TGTGCCACCCGACCCGACAGGGACGGTGAAAAACTGTTTTTT. This codes for CATRPDRDGEKLFF.

J is TRBJ1-1 and V is TRBV4-1, with 8 bases matching TRBD1. J gave up 1 base and V 4 bases, and 2 bases lay outside the gene matches. CDR3 length: 14 residues. The germline V gene has CDR1 MGHRA and CDR2 YSYEKL. The CDR3 DNA sequence: TGCGCCAGCAGCCTTGGACAGGGGAACACTGAAGCTTTCTTT. It specifies CASSLGQGNTEAFF.

This chain joins TRBV9 and TRBJ2-3, with 8 bases lining up with TRBD2. Germline V gene data show CDR1 as SGDLS and CDR2 as YYNGEE. V shed 4 bases and J 2 bases; nucleotides not matched to a gene: 12. The CDR3 length is 17 residues. The CDR3 protein is CASSSRWERGFTDTQYF. DNA for the CDR3: TGTGCCAGCAGCTCCCGGTGGGAGCGGGGGTTCACAGATACGCAGTATTTT.

The V call is TRBV11-2, the J call TRBJ1-2; D ambiguous. This CDR3 comprises 15 residues. Looked up from germline, CDR1 is SGHAT and CDR2 is FQNNGV. V was cut by 1 base and J by 8 bases, with 17 bases left in between. CDR3 DNA sequence: TGTGCCAGCAGCTTAGGGATAGCGGCGGGGTACGGCTACACCTTC. It encodes CASSLGIAAGYGYTF. Based on the CDR3 plus reference TRBV11-2 and TRBJ1-2, the full variable domain is EAGVAQSPRYKIIEKRQSVAFWCNPISGHATLYWYQQILGQGPKLLIQFQNNGVVDDSQLPKDRFSAERLKGVDSTLKIQPAKLEDSAVYLCASSLGIAAGYGYTFGSGTRLTVV.

The V gene is TRBV10-2, the J gene TRBJ2-3; 11 bases are a match to TRBD1. The V segment lost 3 bases and the J segment 5 bases; nucleotides outside the gene matches: 1. CDR3 length: 14 residues. CDR1 is WSHSY and CDR2 is SAAADI in the germline V gene. CDR3 protein: CASSDGTGGDTQYF. The CDR3 DNA is TGCGCCAGCAGTGACGGGACAGGGGGAGATACGCAGTATTTT.

The rearrangement joins TRBV27 to TRBJ2-3; TRBD2 matches at 7 bases. The CDR3 spans 16 residues. V shed 5 bases and J 6 bases; nucleotides not matched to a gene: 14. Germline values: CDR1 MNHEY, CDR2 SMNVEV (reference sequence). CDR3 protein: CASSPKTSWVLDTQYF. In DNA form, the CDR3 reads TGTGCCAGCAGTCCAAAGACTAGCTGGGTTTTGGATACGCAGTATTTT.

This clone was detected once. The J gene is TRBJ1-6, the V gene TRBV5-6, with D possibly TRBD1 on 6 matching bases. This CDR3 spans 15 amino acids. Germline lookup yields CDR1 SGHDT and CDR2 YYEEEE. Between the trimmed V and J ends, which lost 4 bases and 7 bases, there was a span of 15 bases. The chain's CDR3 is CASSGLGGANSPLHF. The CDR3 bases are TGTGCCAGCAGCGGGCTTGGGGGCGCGAATTCACCCCTCCACTTT. The complete variable domain, with remaining parts taken from reference TRBV5-6 and TRBJ1-6, reads DAGVTQSPTHLIKTRGQQVTLRCSPKSGHDTVSWYQQALGQGPQFIFQYYEEEERQRGNFPDRFSGHQFPNYSSELNVNALLLGDSALYLCASSGLGGANSPLHFGNGTRLTVT.

This clone was seen only a few times. This rearrangement joins TRBV9 to TRBJ1-6; D unresolved. CDR1 SGDLS and CDR2 YYNGEE come from the germline V gene. V dropped 3 bases and J dropped 9 bases, with 10 bases sitting between them. The CDR3 has 13 amino acids. In nucleotides, the CDR3 is TGTGCCAGCAGCGGAGGGATGGGTTCACCCCTCCACTTT. This encodes CASSGGMGSPLHF.